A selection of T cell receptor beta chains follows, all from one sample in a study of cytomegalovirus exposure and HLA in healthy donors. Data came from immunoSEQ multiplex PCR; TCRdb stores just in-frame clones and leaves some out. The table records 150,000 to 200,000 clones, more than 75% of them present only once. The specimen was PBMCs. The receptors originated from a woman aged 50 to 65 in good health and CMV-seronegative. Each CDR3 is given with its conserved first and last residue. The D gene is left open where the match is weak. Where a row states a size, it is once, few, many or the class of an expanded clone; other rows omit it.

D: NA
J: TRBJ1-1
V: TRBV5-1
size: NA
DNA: TGCGCCAGCAGCTTGGGTTCTATGAACACTGAAGCTTTCTTT
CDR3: CASSLGSMNTEAFF

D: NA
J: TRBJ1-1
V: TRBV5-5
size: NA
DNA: TGTGCCAGCAGCTTGGTAACCGGGAACACTGAAGCTTTCTTT
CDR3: CASSLVTGNTEAFF

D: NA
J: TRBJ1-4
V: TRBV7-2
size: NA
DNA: TGTGCCAGCAGCATTAGACAGTCCCGGAATGAAAAACTGTTTTTT
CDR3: CASSIRQSRNEKLFF

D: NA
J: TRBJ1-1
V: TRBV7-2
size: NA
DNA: TGTGCCAGCAGCCTCTTGTACACTGAAGCTTTCTTT
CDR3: CASSLLYTEAFF

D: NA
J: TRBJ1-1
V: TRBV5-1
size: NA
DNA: TGCGCCAGCAGCTTGGCCGCTATGAACACTGAAGCTTTCTTT
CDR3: CASSLAAMNTEAFF

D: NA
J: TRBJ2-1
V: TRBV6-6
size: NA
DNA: TGTGCCGCCAGGGAACTAGCAAACTACAATGAGCAGTTCTTC
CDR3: CAARELANYNEQFF

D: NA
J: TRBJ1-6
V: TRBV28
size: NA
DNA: TGTGCCAGCAGTTTAGTAGGACAGCTTAATTCACCCCTCCACTTT
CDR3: CASSLVGQLNSPLHF

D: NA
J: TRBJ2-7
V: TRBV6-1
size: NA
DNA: TGTGCCAGCCTTTCTCAGGGTTTTCCCTACGAGCAGTACTTC
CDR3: CASLSQGFPYEQYF

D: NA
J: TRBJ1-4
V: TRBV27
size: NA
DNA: TGTGCCAGCAGTTCCCCCCTTGGTCTAACCCGGGGTGAAAAACTGTTTTTT
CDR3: CASSSPLGLTRGEKLFF

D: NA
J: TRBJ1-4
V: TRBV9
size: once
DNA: TGTGCCAGCAGCGTAGACGGGAGAACTAATGAAAAACTGTTTTTT
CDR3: CASSVDGRTNEKLFF

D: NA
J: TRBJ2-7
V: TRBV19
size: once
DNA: TGTGCCAGTAGATCACAGGAAGGGATAGGCTACGAGCAGTACTTC
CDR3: CASRSQEGIGYEQYF

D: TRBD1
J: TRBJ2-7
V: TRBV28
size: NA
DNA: TGTGCCAGCAGAGCCACAGGGGGCCAACGGTCCTACGAGCAGTACTTC
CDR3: CASRATGGQRSYEQYF

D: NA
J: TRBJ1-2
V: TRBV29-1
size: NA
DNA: TGCAGCGTTGGAGATGGCCACTATGGCTACACCTTC
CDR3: CSVGDGHYGYTF

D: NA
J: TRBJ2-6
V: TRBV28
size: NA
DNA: TGTGCCAGCAGATATCACGACAGTAACTCTGGGGCCAACGTCCTGACTTTC
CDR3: CASRYHDSNSGANVLTF

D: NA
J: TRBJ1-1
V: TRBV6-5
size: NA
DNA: TGTGCCAGCAGTGTACAGGGAGCAACTGAAGCTTTCTTT
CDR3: CASSVQGATEAFF

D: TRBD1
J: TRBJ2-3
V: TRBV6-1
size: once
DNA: TGTGCCAGCACCCGCGGGACAGGGTCAGATACGCAGTATTTT
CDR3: CASTRGTGSDTQYF

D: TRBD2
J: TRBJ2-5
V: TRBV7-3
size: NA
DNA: TGTGCCAGCAGCTTAGGGACTAGCGGGGGACTACAAGAGACCCAGTACTTC
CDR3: CASSLGTSGGLQETQYF

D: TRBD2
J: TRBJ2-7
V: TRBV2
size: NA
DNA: TGTGCCAGCGCTGCCGCGGGGGGCGGGGGGTCCTACGAGCAGTACTTC
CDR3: CASAAAGGGGSYEQYF

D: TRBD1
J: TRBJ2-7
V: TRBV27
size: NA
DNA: TGTGCCAGCAGTTTGCGGAGACAGGGTTACGAGCAGTACTTC
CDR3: CASSLRRQGYEQYF

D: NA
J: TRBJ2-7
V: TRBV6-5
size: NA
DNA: TGTGCCAGCAGTTATCGGCTAGCGCCTTACGAGCAATACTTC
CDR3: CASSYRLAPYEQYF

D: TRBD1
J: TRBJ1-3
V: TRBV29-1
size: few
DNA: TGCAGCGTCACGGGACAGGCTGGAAACACCATATATTTT
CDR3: CSVTGQAGNTIYF

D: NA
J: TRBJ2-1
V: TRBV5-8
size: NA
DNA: TGTGCCAGCAGCTTGATCGGGTCAGCCTCCTACAATGAGCAGTTCTTC
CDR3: CASSLIGSASYNEQFF

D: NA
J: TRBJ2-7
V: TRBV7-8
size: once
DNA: TGTGCCAGCAGCTTATTACTAACATCCTCCTACGAGCAGTACTTC
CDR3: CASSLLLTSSYEQYF

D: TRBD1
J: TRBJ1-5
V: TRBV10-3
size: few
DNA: TGTGCCATCAATCCAGGGGGAAAGAATCAGCCCCAGCATTTT
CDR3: CAINPGGKNQPQHF

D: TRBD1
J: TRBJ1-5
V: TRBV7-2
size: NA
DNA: TGTGCCAGCAGCTCAGACAGGGGGCAGCCCCAGCATTTT
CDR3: CASSSDRGQPQHF

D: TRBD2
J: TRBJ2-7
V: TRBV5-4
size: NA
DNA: TGTGCCAGCAGCTTGACTAGCGGGATAGGTGAGCAGTACTTC
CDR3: CASSLTSGIGEQYF

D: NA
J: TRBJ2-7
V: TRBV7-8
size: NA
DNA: TGTGCCAGCAGCACCACGGAGGGGAGCTCCTACGAGCAGTACTTC
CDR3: CASSTTEGSSYEQYF

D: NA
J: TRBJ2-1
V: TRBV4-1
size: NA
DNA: TGCGCCAGCAGCCAAGAAGAGGCGGGATTCTACAATGAGCAGTTCTTC
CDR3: CASSQEEAGFYNEQFF

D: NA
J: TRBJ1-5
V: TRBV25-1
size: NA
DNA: TGTGCCAGCAGTGAGTGGGGTGGACAAGGGAATCAGCCCCAGCATTTT
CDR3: CASSEWGGQGNQPQHF

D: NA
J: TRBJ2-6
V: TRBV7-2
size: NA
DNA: TGTGCCAGCAGCTTAGTCTCGACAGCGCTCGACTCTGGGGCCAACGTCCTGACTTTC
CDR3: CASSLVSTALDSGANVLTF

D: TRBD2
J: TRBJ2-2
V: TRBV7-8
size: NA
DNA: TGTGCCAGCAGCTTAGTGACTAGCGGCTCCGCGAACACCGGGGAGCTGTTTTTT
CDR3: CASSLVTSGSANTGELFF

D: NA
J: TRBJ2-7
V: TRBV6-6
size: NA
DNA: TGTGCCAGCAGTACTGGACAGCGCTACGAGCAGTACTTC
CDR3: CASSTGQRYEQYF

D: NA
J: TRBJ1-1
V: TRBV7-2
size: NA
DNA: TGTGCCAGCAGTTATCTAGGAGTGGGGAACACTGAAGCTTTCTTT
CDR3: CASSYLGVGNTEAFF

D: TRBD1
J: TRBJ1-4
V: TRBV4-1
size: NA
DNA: TGCGCCAGCAGCCAAGGGGGGACAGGGGTCGAAAAACTGTTTTTT
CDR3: CASSQGGTGVEKLFF

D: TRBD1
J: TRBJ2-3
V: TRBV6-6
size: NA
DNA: TGTGCCAGCAGTTACGACCTTCGGACAGGCGGATTTTTT
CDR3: CASSYDLRTGGFF

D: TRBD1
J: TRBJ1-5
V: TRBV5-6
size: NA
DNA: TGTGCCAGCAGCTTGTTCGGGCAGGGGGCAAAGTATAGCAATCAGCCCCAGCATTTT
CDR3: CASSLFGQGAKYSNQPQHF

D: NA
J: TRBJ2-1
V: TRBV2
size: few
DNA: TGTGCCAGCGAGGGAAATGAGCAGTTCTTC
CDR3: CASEGNEQFF

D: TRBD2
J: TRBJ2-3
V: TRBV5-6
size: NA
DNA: TGTGCCAGCAGCTTAGCGGGGGTGAGCACGAATACGCAGTATTTT
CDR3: CASSLAGVSTNTQYF

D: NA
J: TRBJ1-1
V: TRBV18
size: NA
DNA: TGTGCCAGCTCACCGGGAGGGTCTATCACTGAAGCTTTCTTT
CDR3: CASSPGGSITEAFF

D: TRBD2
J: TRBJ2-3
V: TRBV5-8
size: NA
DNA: TGTGCCAGCAGCTTGCGCGGGGGGGGCTGGACAGATACGCAGTATTTT
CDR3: CASSLRGGGWTDTQYF

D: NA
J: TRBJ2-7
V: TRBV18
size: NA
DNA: TGTGCCAGCTCAGCAGGGGTCCACGAGCAGTACTTC
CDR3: CASSAGVHEQYF

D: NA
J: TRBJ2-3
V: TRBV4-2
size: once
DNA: TGTGCCAGCAGCCAAGGACTAGTCACAGATACGCAGTATTTT
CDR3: CASSQGLVTDTQYF

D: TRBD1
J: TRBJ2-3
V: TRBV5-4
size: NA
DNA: TGTGCCAGCAGCGGGACAGGGGCCCTGGATACGCAGTATTTT
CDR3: CASSGTGALDTQYF

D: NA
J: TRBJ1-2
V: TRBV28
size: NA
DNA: TGTGCCAGCAGTTTGAGGGTAGGAGGCTACACCTTC
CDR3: CASSLRVGGYTF

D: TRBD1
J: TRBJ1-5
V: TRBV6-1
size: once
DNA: TGTGCCAGCAGATCACAGGGGATCGACAATCAGCCCCAGCATTTT
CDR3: CASRSQGIDNQPQHF

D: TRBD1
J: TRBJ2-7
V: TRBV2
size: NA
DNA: TGTGCCAGCAGTTCCGGGACAGTCCTGTGGGAGCAGTACTTC
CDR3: CASSSGTVLWEQYF

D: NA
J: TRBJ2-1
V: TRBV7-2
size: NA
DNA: TGTGCCAGCAGCTTAGTGGGGCACGGGCAGTTCTTC
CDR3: CASSLVGHGQFF

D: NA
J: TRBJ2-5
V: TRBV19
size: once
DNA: TGTGCCAGTAGTTCAAGGGGGTGGCGGAAAGAGACCCAGTACTTC
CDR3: CASSSRGWRKETQYF

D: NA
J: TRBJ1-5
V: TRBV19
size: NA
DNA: TGTGCCAGTAGTATCGAGCGGCGGCACAATCAGCCCCAGCATTTT
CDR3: CASSIERRHNQPQHF

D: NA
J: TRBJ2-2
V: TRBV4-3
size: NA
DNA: TGCGCCAGCAGCCAATCTCGCCCTTACGGGGGGAACACCGGGGAGCTGTTTTTT
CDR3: CASSQSRPYGGNTGELFF

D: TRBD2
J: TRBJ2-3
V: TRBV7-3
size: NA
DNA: TGTGCCAGTGGGATAGCGGGGGGGCCAGGGGATACGCAGTATTTT
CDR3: CASGIAGGPGDTQYF

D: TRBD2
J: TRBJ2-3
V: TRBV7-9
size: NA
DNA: TGTGCCAGCAGCTTAGCGCTCCTAGCGGGGGGAGATACGCAGTATTTT
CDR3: CASSLALLAGGDTQYF